This TCR beta chain was profiled in a study of graft-versus-host responses after intestinal transplantation. Assay: immunoSEQ multiplex PCR; the TCRdb copy retains only in-frame clones and omits some. Of approximately 100,000 clones detected, about 82% appear once; the ten largest clones hold more than 1.4%. The origin of this receptor is a human patient who received an intestinal transplant, so some T cells may come from the graft donor. Specimen: PBMCs, collected 255 days after intestinal transplant.

The CDR3 sequence: CASSSDRVNGYTF. The CDR3 DNA reads TGTGCCAGCAGCTCGGACAGGGTAAACGGCTACACCTTC. The chain is built from TRBV7-8 and TRBJ1-2, with 8 bases that match TRBD1. The length of the CDR3 is 13 residues. The J segment lost 8 bases and the V segment lost 4 bases, leaving 6 bases of the junction unmatched. The germline gives CDR1 SGHVS, CDR2 FQNEAQ.